Below, 19 T cell receptor beta chains from the same sample are listed, as sequenced in a study of identical twins. Via MiXCR, TCRdb re-called the 5' RACE reads, giving one row per CDR3 protein. The sample records 210,000 or so distinct CDR3 sequences, roughly 15% being singletons. Another study also made use of these data, one on T cells expressing NK-cell markers.

The specimen was CD8+ T cells sorted from blood. These receptors were obtained from a woman in her late teens or twenties in good health.

This clonotype showed up just a few times. The gene calls are TRBV3-1 and TRBJ2-2; TRBD2 matches 7 bases. Germline V lookup: CDR1 LGHDT, CDR2 YNNKEL (reference sequence). Trimming at V came to 1 base and at J to 2 bases, leaving 10 bases not matched to a gene. The CDR3 covers 18 residues. Written as DNA, the CDR3 is TGTGCCAGCAGCCAAGGGCCGGGCGGGAGTGGAAACACCGGGGAGCTGTTTTTT. Its protein product is CASSQGPGGSGNTGELFF.

The rearrangement uses TRBV11-3 and TRBJ2-1; TRBD1 is a possible D gene (6 bases). The CDR3 spans 13 residues. The V and J ends lost 4 bases and 9 bases respectively, with 13 bases between them. Looked up from germline, CDR1 is SGHNT and CDR2 is YENEEA. Here the CDR3 reads CASSYGTFTEQFF. The CDR3 nucleotides read TGTGCCAGCAGCTATGGGACATTCACTGAGCAGTTCTTC.

The chain employs TRBV7-9 and TRBJ2-5; D is ambiguous. Trimming shortened V by 2 bases and J by 1 base, and 5 bases separated the two germline ends. The CDR3 length is 13 residues. The germline gives CDR1 SEHNR, CDR2 FQNEAQ (reference sequence). The CDR3 nucleotides are TGTGCCAGCAGCTTAACCGCCCAAGAGACCCAGTACTTC. Protein: CASSLTAQETQYF.

This clonotype was detected a few times. This chain joins TRBV7-9 and TRBJ2-3, with 9 bases that match TRBD2. Germline V gene lookup returns CDR1 SEHNR and CDR2 FQNEAQ (reference sequence). The V and J ends lost 3 bases and 1 base, in that order; junction bases with no gene match: 2. This CDR3 comprises 15 residues. CDR3 nucleotides: TGTGCCAGCAGCTTTTTAGCGGGGGGCACAGATACGCAGTATTTT. Protein product: CASSFLAGGTDTQYF.

This clonotype has a count of ten or more. This sequence joins TRBV21-1 and TRBJ2-7; the D segment call TRBD2 is taken from the table without a DNA check. TRBV21-1 is a known pseudogene. The CDR3 spans 17 residues. CDR3 DNA: TGTGCCAGCAGCAAAGCTACCTGGTTTGGGCCTTCCTACGAGCAGTACTTC. The encoded protein is CASSKATWFGPSYEQYF.

The sample holds a few counts of this clonotype. V gene TRBV20-1 combines with J gene TRBJ2-7; 10 nucleotides line up with TRBD1. Trimming took 0 bases from V and 3 from J; bases not matched to a gene: 5. Germline values: CDR1 DFQATT, CDR2 SNEGSKA (reference sequence). The CDR3 is made up of 15 amino acids. The CDR3 loop reads CSARDRQGANYEQYF. In DNA form, the CDR3 reads TGCAGTGCTAGAGATCGACAGGGGGCGAACTACGAGCAGTACTTC.

This clonotype occurred once. The chain has TRBV11-2 and TRBJ2-1; D is possibly TRBD1 (6 bases). The CDR3 consists of 12 residues. Germline V gene sequence: CDR1 SGHAT, CDR2 FQNNGV. The V end lost 7 bases, the J end lost 6 bases, and 10 bases lay between the germline ends. The CDR3 region has the DNA TGTGCCAGCACCGCGACAGGCAATGAGCAGTTCTTC. Encoded protein: CASTATGNEQFF.

The chain employs TRBV7-9 and TRBJ2-2; no firm D call. This CDR3 is built from 13 residues. Trimming removed 8 bases from V and 3 bases from J, with 10 bases in between. Germline V gene data show CDR1 as SEHNR and CDR2 as FQNEAQ (reference sequence). The CDR3 bases are TGTGCCAGCCCCCGGGCTGACACCGGGGAGCTGTTTTTT. Translating gives CASPRADTGELFF.

Concerning this clonotype: Mismatch with germline at one junction end may stem from a read error. This rearrangement joins TRBV7-7 to TRBJ2-3; no clear D. Germline V gives CDR1 SSHAT, CDR2 FNYEAQ (reference sequence). The CDR3 totals 15 residues. The DNA of the CDR3 is TGTGCTAGCAGCTACCGAGGAGCGCCCACAGATACGCAGTATTTT. As protein: CASSYRGAPTDTQYF.

This rearrangement joins TRBV27 to TRBJ2-3; 10 bases map to TRBD2. The CDR3 spans 15 residues. V gave up 7 bases and J gave up 4 bases; unmatched junction bases: 8. CDR1 and CDR2 from the germline V gene are MNHEY and SMNVEV (reference sequence). CDR3 region: CASTPLAGYPDTQYF. CDR3 sequence (DNA): TGTGCCAGCACCCCACTAGCGGGGTACCCAGATACGCAGTATTTT.

This clonotype showed up just a few times. V and J are TRBV7-9 and TRBJ2-1; 9 nucleotides match TRBD2. This CDR3 is 14 amino acids long. From germline, CDR1 is SEHNR and CDR2 FQNEAQ (reference sequence). In DNA form, the CDR3 reads TGTGGGTCGGAGCGGGAGGATTCATACAATGAGCAGTTCTTC. This encodes CGSEREDSYNEQFF.

The chain recombines TRBV27 with TRBJ2-5; 7 nucleotides agree with TRBD1. The CDR3 loop spans 16 amino acids. J was trimmed by 9 bases and V by 3 bases; bases with no gene match: 16. Germline V gene sequence: CDR1 MNHEY, CDR2 SMNVEV (reference sequence). The CDR3 loop reads CASSFRGPSTNWPQYF. The CDR3 coding sequence is TGTGCCAGCAGTTTTAGGGGGCCTTCTACCAATTGGCCCCAGTACTTC.

The chain combines TRBV9 with TRBJ2-1; D is possibly TRBD2 (6 bases). The CDR3 consists of 13 residues. With 3 bases removed from V and 12 bases from J, the gap between germline ends came to 16 bases. In germline, CDR1 is SGDLS, CDR2 YYNGEE. DNA for the CDR3: TGTGCCAGCAGCGACGGGACTTTCAAGGGGCAGTTCTTC. Its protein is CASSDGTFKGQFF. Using reference TRBV9 and TRBJ2-1 for the parts outside the CDR3, the full variable domain is DSGVTQTPKHLITATGQRVTLRCSPRSGDLSVYWYQQSLDQGLQFLIQYYNGEERAKGNILERFSAQQFPDLHSELNLSSLELGDSALYFCASSDGTFKGQFFGPGTRLTVL.

The rearrangement links TRBV6-1 to TRBJ1-2; 9 bases are a match to TRBD1. CDR1 and CDR2 (germline): MNHNS, SASEGT. J gave up 4 bases and V 6 bases, and 9 bases lay outside the gene matches. The CDR3 has 15 amino acids. CDR3 sequence reads: CASRVGTGSGYGYTF. The DNA of the CDR3 is TGTGCCAGCAGGGTGGGGACAGGGAGTGGCTATGGCTACACCTTC.

At least ten counts were recorded for this clonotype. This chain joins TRBV6-2 or TRBV6-3 and TRBJ2-1, with D possibly being TRBD1 (6 bases). The CDR3 has 18 residues. V lost 0 bases to trimming and J lost 1 base, with 16 bases between them. Germline V gene lookup returns CDR1 MNHEY and CDR2 SVGEGT. The CDR3 loop is CASSYSNTGTYSYNEQFF. The CDR3 DNA follows: TGTGCCAGCAGTTACTCGAATACAGGGACCTATTCCTACAATGAGCAGTTCTTC.

This clonotype was seen a few times. The rearrangement links TRBV6-2 or TRBV6-3 to TRBJ2-3; D gene uncertain. Germline lookup yields CDR1 MNHEY and CDR2 SVGEGT. V was pared by 1 base and J by 1 base, with 9 bases between. The CDR3 contains 15 residues. The DNA of the CDR3 is TGTGCCAGCAGTTACTACGAAGGTGGCACAGATACGCAGTATTTT. Translated: CASSYYEGGTDTQYF.

This clonotype was picked up a small number of times. V and J are TRBV2 and TRBJ2-1; D uncertain. Germline CDR1 and CDR2: SNHLY and FYNNEI. The CDR3 is 14 residues long. Deletions cut 4 bases from V and 3 bases from J, with 10 bases between. CDR3 in amino acids: CASSGAGVYNEQFF. CDR3 in DNA: TGTGCCAGCAGTGGGGCAGGAGTCTACAATGAGCAGTTCTTC.

This clonotype turned up a few times. Compared with germline, one end of the junction differs, possibly owing to a read error. V and J are TRBV20-1 and TRBJ2-1, with D possibly called TRBD1 or TRBD2 (5 bases each). CDR3 length equals 18 residues. From germline, CDR1 is DFQATT and CDR2 SNEGSKA (reference sequence). The CDR3 DNA is TGCAGTGCCAGAGGGGCCGGGAATGGGGCTAGCTCCTACAATGAGCAGTTCTTC. The encoded protein is CSARGAGNGASSYNEQFF.

V gene TRBV5-1 combines with J gene TRBJ2-5, with 9 bases fitting TRBD1. In germline, CDR1 is SGHRS, CDR2 YFSETQ. V was clipped by 5 bases and J by 4 bases; unmatched bases: 6. The length of the CDR3 is 14 residues. CDR3 sequence reads: CASSGLTGGETQYF. The CDR3 coding sequence is TGCGCCAGCAGTGGACTGACAGGGGGAGAGACCCAGTACTTC.